This T cell receptor (beta chain) was captured by sequencing in a study of vaccination and CD4 T cells after COVID-19. Study overall: Overlapping spike peptides of SARS-CoV-2, HCoV-NL63, HCoV-OC43 and HCoV-229E were used, and cells were stimulated with them. Cultures serving as controls received a peptide pool (CEFX or HIV-1 Nef) or no peptide. Study-wide results and caveats: The study sampled relatively few convalescent patients and omitted early post-infection timepoints.

Stated time point: late sampling 161 to 241 days after vaccination in a few convalescent patients. Treatment denoted: approximately 9-day PBMC culture with coronavirus spike peptide pools or control peptides (ViraFEST assay). The CDR3 length is 13 residues. Trimming removed 3 bases at V and 8 bases at J, with 11 bases between. The germline V gene has CDR1 MNHEY and CDR2 SVGAGI. As concerns this clonotype: What it recognizes is unknown.

Sequenced with the Oncomine TCR Beta short-read assay was DNA taken from cultured CD4+ T cells. The genomic DNA was obtained from cultured CD4+ T cells by extraction with the QIAamp micro DNA kit. MiXCR was run by TCRdb on the PCR reads, yielding one entry per CDR3 protein. Of 25,000 to 30,000 distinct CDR3 sequences listed, approximately 41% are singletons. Specimen: CD4+ T cells from blood, cultured in vitro, collected about 7 months after SARS-CoV-2 vaccination. This clonotype was sampled from a human donor who had recovered from COVID-19. The chain carries TRBV6-5 and TRBJ2-1, with TRBD2 as a possible D gene (6 bases). The CDR3 loop is CASSYLEGDEQFF. The CDR3 region has the DNA TGTGCCAGCAGTTATCTGGAGGGCGATGAGCAGTTCTTC.